The clone carrying this T cell receptor (beta chain) was observed a handful of times. Its matching antigen is unknown. The data belong to a study of cytomegalovirus exposure and HLA in healthy donors. Regarding the study as a whole: The authors considered a cluster of highly shared sequence variants likely to be a sequencing artifact.

13 Jbeta primers and 60 Vbeta primers were used for the PCR. TCRdb's copy holds only in-frame clones and misses some; the assay was immunoSEQ multiplex PCR. The sample lists more than 110,000 clones, roughly 10% occurring once. CDR3 size: 15 residues. The germline V gene has CDR1 MNHNY and CDR2 SVGAGI (reference sequence). Trimming left V 7 bases short and J 6 bases short, with 19 bases between. The chain is built from TRBV6-6 and TRBJ2-1, with TRBD2 as a possible D gene (6 bases). The sequenced sample was PBMCs. This sequence was found in a man between 50 and 59 years old in good health and CMV-seronegative. Written as DNA, the CDR3 is TGTGCCAGCACCCACGCATACGGGGGACGCAATGAGCAGTTCTTC. This codes for CASTHAYGGRNEQFF.